The entry below gives a single TCR beta chain sequence along with its context. It lacks a known antigen. No base-level quality is on record; no much larger clone is a single base apart. The data belong to a study of blood T cell repertoires in COVID-19 (dated by TCRdb to the early 2020s). For the study in its entirety: Samples from collaborators originated in the United States, Italy and Spain and spanned both the acute and convalescent phases of COVID-19. HLA class I and class II types, where available, came from metadata supplied by the sample provider rather than from assay-based typing. Deeply sampled blood TCRbeta repertoires from subjects exposed to, actively infected with, or recovered from COVID-19 were included in the dataset. The repertoires were released in a freely available public database meant as a resource for research on the immune response to SARS-CoV-2. The samples were drawn from the first 160 participants of the ongoing ImmuneRACE study and from 950 to 1,500 subjects provided by 6 global collaborators. A de-identified subject ID, COVID-19 status, age in years and sex were almost always included in the sample metadata. The prospective study material was composed of cDNA or gDNA derived from T cells, B-cell-depleted T cells, or PBMCs.

TCRbeta CDR3 regions were amplified from genomic DNA using the immunoSEQ Assay, a bias-controlled multiplex PCR. Per the source publication's procedure: Nucleated cell counts per sample were estimated from amplification of reference gene primers within the assay. Sequence reads were collapsed and filtered to measure the absolute abundance of every unique TCRbeta CDR3 rearrangement. For each sample, productive Simpson clonality was calculated as the square root of Simpson's diversity index across productive rearrangements. Drawn from immuneACCESS, this table holds only the in-frame rearrangements with V and J called that TCRdb kept. Clones are partly lost; checked studies trace under half to an unresolved V gene and leave the rest unexplained. V and J calls and clone size follow that table, whereas D and trimming were derived from the DNA. This sample comprises a few hundred thousand clones, 70% to 85% of them detected only once. The ten largest clonotypes hold 0.7% to 1% of the sample.

Study-wide findings and limitations: The quantity of clinical and demographic metadata differed by source and by participant and was supplied without curation.

At one collaborating source in Seattle, patients were enrolled during active infection and were followed longitudinally through the course of disease. The collaborating institutions used their own protocols to collect whole blood in K2EDTA tubes. For TCRbeta analysis, collaborators shipped samples in one of three forms: frozen whole blood, isolated PBMCs, or DNA extracted from either of those sample types. This sequence was found in a human donor with COVID-19, enrolled during active disease. The donor label of this sample is uncertain. Sequenced sample: peripheral blood.

The sequenced DNA is TGTGCCAGCAGCTTAAATATGGGACTAGCGCCTAACGAGCAGTACTTC. Its protein product is CASSLNMGLAPNEQYF. Recombination joined TRBV11-2 with TRBJ2-7; 10 bases in the junction line up with TRBD2. Trimmed from V: 2 bases; trimmed from J: 5 bases; junction bases lacking a gene match: 9. The germline V gene yields SGHAT for CDR1 and FQNNGV for CDR2. The CDR3 runs 16 residues from the cysteine to the phenylalanine. Only the CDR3 region is kept as DNA, spanning 48 bases read in frame from base 1.